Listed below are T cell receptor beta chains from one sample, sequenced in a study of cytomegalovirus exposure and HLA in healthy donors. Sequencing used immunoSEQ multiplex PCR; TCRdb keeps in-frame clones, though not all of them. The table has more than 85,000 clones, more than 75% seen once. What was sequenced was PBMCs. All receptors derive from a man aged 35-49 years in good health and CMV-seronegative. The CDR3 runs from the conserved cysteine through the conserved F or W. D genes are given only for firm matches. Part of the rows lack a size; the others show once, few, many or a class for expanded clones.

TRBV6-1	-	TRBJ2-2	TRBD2	TGTGCCAGCAGTCATCGCGGGGGCACCGGGGAGCTGTTTTTT	CASSHRGGTGELFF
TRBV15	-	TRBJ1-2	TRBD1	TGTGCCACCAGCTCCAAGACAGGGGCGGTATGGGGCTACACCTTC	CATSSKTGAVWGYTF
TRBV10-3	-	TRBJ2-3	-	TGTGCCCTCCGGTCGCCTAGCACAGATACGCAGTATTTT	CALRSPSTDTQYF
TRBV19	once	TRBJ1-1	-	TGTGCCAGTACCTTGGGGGGGCCAGGGGAAGCTTTCTTT	CASTLGGPGEAFF
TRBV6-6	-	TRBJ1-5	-	TGTGCCAGCAGTTACTCCGGGGGAGATCAGCCCCAGCATTTT	CASSYSGGDQPQHF
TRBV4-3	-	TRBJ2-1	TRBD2	TGCGCCAGCAGCCAAGAAGGGGCTAGCGGGGCGCCTCCGTACAATGAGCAGTTCTTC	CASSQEGASGAPPYNEQFF
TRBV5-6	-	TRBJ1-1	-	TGTGCCAGCAGCTCTGGACACCGGAACACTGAAGCTTTCTTT	CASSSGHRNTEAFF
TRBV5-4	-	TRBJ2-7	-	TGTGCCAGCAGCCACTGGGCGCAGCCAGTGGAGCAGTACTTC	CASSHWAQPVEQYF
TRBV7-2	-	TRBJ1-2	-	TGTGCCAGCAGCTTAGCAGGGGTTAACTATGGCTACACCTTC	CASSLAGVNYGYTF
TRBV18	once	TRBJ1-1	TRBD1	TGTGCCAGCTCACCCCTACAGGGGGCGCGGACTGAAGCTTTCTTT	CASSPLQGARTEAFF
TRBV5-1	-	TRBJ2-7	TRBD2	TGCGCCAGCAGCTCCTCCCCCTACCGACTAGCGGTCTACGAGCAGTACTTC	CASSSSPYRLAVYEQYF
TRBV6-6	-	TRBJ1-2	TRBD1	TGTGCCAGCAGTCAGACCGGGACAGGGGGTAGTTATGGCTACACCTTC	CASSQTGTGGSYGYTF
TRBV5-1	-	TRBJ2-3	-	TGCGCCAGCAGCTTGGGGGGCGGTGGCACAGATACGCAGTATTTT	CASSLGGGGTDTQYF
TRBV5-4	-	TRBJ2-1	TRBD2	TGTGCCAGCAGCTTGCCGGGGGGGCCTGGTGAGCAGTTCTTC	CASSLPGGPGEQFF
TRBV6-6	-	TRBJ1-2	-	TGTGCCACCCACGCGGGTAGCATCAATTATGGCTACACCTTC	CATHAGSINYGYTF
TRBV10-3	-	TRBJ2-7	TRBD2	TGTGCCATCAGTGGGGGAGGGGCAAGCTCCTACGAGCAGTACTTC	CAISGGGASSYEQYF
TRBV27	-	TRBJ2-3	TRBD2	TGTGCCAGCAGTTACGCGGGACTAGCGGGGGGGGAGACAGATACGCAGTATTTT	CASSYAGLAGGETDTQYF
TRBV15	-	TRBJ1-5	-	TGTGCCACCAGTTCTGCGGACATTTCTAGCAATCAGCCCCAGCATTTT	CATSSADISSNQPQHF
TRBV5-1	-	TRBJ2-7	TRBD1	TGCGCCAGCACCCCAGGGGGCGGCCGAGAGCAGTACTTC	CASTPGGGREQYF
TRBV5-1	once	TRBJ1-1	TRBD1	TGCGCCAGCAGCCAGACCACCGGGACAGGGGACACTGAAGCTTTCTTT	CASSQTTGTGDTEAFF
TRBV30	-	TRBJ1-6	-	TGTGCCTGGAGGCGGGACCCGAATTCACCCCTCCACTTT	CAWRRDPNSPLHF
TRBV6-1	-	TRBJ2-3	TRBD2	TGTGCCAGCAGTGCACTAGCGGGGGGGCCAGATACGCAGTATTTT	CASSALAGGPDTQYF
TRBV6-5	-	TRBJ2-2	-	TGTGCCAGCAGCAGGGTTGGCGGGGAGCTGTTTTTT	CASSRVGGELFF
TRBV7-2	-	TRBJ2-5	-	TGTGCCAGCAGCTCACCGGGCGGGCAAGAGACCCAGTACTTC	CASSSPGGQETQYF
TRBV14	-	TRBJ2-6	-	TGTGCCAGCAGCCCTGCGGGCCTCTCTGGGGCCAACGTCCTGACTTTC	CASSPAGLSGANVLTF
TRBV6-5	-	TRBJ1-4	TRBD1	TGTGCCAGCAGCTACAGGGGACAGGGTGAAAAACTGTTTTTT	CASSYRGQGEKLFF
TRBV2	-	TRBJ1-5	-	TGTGCCAGCAGTGATGTTTATAGCAATCAGCCCCAGCATTTT	CASSDVYSNQPQHF
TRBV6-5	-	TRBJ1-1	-	TGTGCCAGCAGTTATAGGCAGGATCAGGCTGAAGCTTTCTTT	CASSYRQDQAEAFF
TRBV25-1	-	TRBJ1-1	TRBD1	TGTGCCAGCACCGAGGGGGCGGGGGGAGCTTTCTTT	CASTEGAGGAFF
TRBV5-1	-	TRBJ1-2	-	TGCGCCAGCAGCCCCGAGGGTTCCTATGGCTACACCTTC	CASSPEGSYGYTF
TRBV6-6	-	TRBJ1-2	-	TGTGCCAGCAGTCAAAGCATGCTCCCGGGGTACGGCTACACCTTC	CASSQSMLPGYGYTF
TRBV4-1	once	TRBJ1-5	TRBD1	TGCGCCAGCAGCCAAGGGGGACAGGGCCGATTGGCCCAGCATTTT	CASSQGGQGRLAQHF
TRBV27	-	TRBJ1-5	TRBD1	TGTGCCAGCAGTACGACAGGGTCCGGGCAGCCCCAGCATTTT	CASSTTGSGQPQHF
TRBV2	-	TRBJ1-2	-	TGTGCCAGCAGTAGAGATCGCGGCAGGGTGCGCGGCTACACCTTC	CASSRDRGRVRGYTF
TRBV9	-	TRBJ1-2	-	TGTGCCAGCAGTCCAGCGGGGGCAGAGTTTCGTAACTATGGCTACACCTTC	CASSPAGAEFRNYGYTF
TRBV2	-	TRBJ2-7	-	TGTGCCAGCAGGTCTGACAGGATTTCCTACGAGCAGTACTTC	CASRSDRISYEQYF
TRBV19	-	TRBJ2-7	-	TGTGCCAGTAGTATATTGGTTTCGTCGAGCTACGAGCAGTACTTC	CASSILVSSSYEQYF
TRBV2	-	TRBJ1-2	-	TGTGCCAGCGGGGGGGGGCCGAGCTATGGCTACACCTTC	CASGGGPSYGYTF
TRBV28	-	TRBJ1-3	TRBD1	TGTGCCAGCAGTTTATGGGTGACAGGGCTTGGAAACACCATATATTTT	CASSLWVTGLGNTIYF
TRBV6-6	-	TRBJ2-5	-	TGTGCCAGCAGTTACTCGGCTGCCTCAGAGACCCAGTACTTC	CASSYSAASETQYF
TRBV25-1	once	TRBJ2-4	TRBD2	TGTGCCAGCAGTCCAGGGAGGGACGTAGCCAAAAACATTCAGTACTTC	CASSPGRDVAKNIQYF
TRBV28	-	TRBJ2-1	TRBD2	TGTGCCAGCGAGCGGGGGGGCCGTCTTGAGCAGTTCTTC	CASERGGRLEQFF
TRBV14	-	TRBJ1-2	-	TGTGCCAGCAGCCAAGCAGGGTATGGCTACACCTTC	CASSQAGYGYTF
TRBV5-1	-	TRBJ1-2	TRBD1	TGCGCCAGCAGCCGATCCAGGACAGGGGTGGATGGCTACACCTTC	CASSRSRTGVDGYTF
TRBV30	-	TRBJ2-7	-	TGTGCCTGGAGTGTCTACGACGAGCAGTACTTC	CAWSVYDEQYF
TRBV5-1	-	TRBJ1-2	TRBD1	TGCGCCAGCAGCTTACAGGGGGTTCCTAACTATGGCTACACCTTC	CASSLQGVPNYGYTF